This passage covers 9 T cell receptor beta chains from one sample sequenced in a study of neoadjuvant nivolumab and ipilimumab in lung cancer. Produced via immunoSEQ multiplex PCR; TCRdb's table is partial and in-frame only. This sample has 20,000 to 25,000 clones, with approximately 77% found just once. The starting material was peripheral blood, obtained before neoadjuvant nivolumab, alone or with ipilimumab. The source of these receptors is an adult with non-small cell lung cancer.

V gene TRBV7-9 combines with J gene TRBJ2-5, with 8 positions matching TRBD1. V was clipped by 0 bases and J by 7 bases; unmatched bases: 4. The V gene's germline CDR1 is SEHNR and CDR2 FQNEAQ (reference sequence). This CDR3 region has 14 residues. Here the CDR3 reads CASSLAGTGATQYF. The CDR3 DNA follows: TGTGCCAGCAGCTTAGCCGGGACAGGAGCGACCCAGTACTTC. Filled out from reference TRBV7-9 and TRBJ2-5, the complete variable domain reads DTGVSQNPRHKITKRGQNVTFRCDPISEHNRLYWYRQTLGQGPEFLTYFQNEAQLEKSRLLSDRFSAERPKGSFSTLEIQRTEQGDSAMYLCASSLAGTGATQYFGPGTRLLVL.

The chain has TRBV30 and TRBJ1-1; D might be TRBD1 (5 bases). This CDR3 comprises 14 residues. The ends were cut back, 4 bases at V and 1 base at J, with 13 bases in the middle. CDR1 GTSNPN and CDR2 SVGIG come from the germline V gene (reference sequence). The CDR3 coding sequence is TGTGCCTGGAAGGTGATCGGGGGGAACACTGAAGCTTTCTTT. Translation gives CAWKVIGGNTEAFF.

The chain is built from TRBV5-8 and TRBJ1-1, with D possibly TRBD1 on 5 matching bases. The CDR3 is made up of 12 amino acids. In germline, CDR1 is SGHTS, CDR2 YDEGEE. The germline V and J ends were trimmed by 4 bases and 9 bases, with 13 bases remaining between them. This chain's CDR3 is CASSLMGVKAFF. The CDR3 DNA reads as TGTGCCAGCAGCCTGATGGGGGTGAAAGCTTTCTTT.

The gene calls are TRBV10-3 and TRBJ2-1; 7 bases map to TRBD1. The CDR3 runs 11 residues. CDR1 is ENHRY and CDR2 is SYGVKD in the germline V gene. V shed 8 bases and J 12 bases; nucleotides not matched to a gene: 7. The CDR3 loop is CAIGTEIGQFF. The CDR3 DNA reads TGTGCCATCGGGACAGAAATAGGGCAGTTCTTC.

V and J are TRBV5-1 and TRBJ1-1; 7 bases are a match to TRBD1. CDR3 length: 15 amino acids. The germline V gene encodes CDR1 SGHRS and CDR2 YFSETQ. Unmatched junction bases numbered 6, after V lost 3 bases and J lost 1 base. The CDR3 coding sequence is TGCGCCAGCAGCTCCCTGGACAGGAGGAACACTGAAGCTTTCTTT. Residues: CASSSLDRRNTEAFF.

The rearrangement uses TRBV5-1 and TRBJ2-3; 9 nucleotides match TRBD1. The ends lost 1 base at V and 4 bases at J; junction bases unmatched: 4. The V gene's germline CDR1 is SGHRS and CDR2 YFSETQ. This CDR3 region has 15 residues. CDR3 loop: CASSLNRGRSDTQYF. For the CDR3, the DNA is TGCGCCAGCAGCTTGAACAGGGGGCGCTCAGATACGCAGTATTTT.

V usage is TRBV15 and J usage is TRBJ2-7; no reliable D call. Trimming pared 1 base from V and 1 base from J, leaving 5 bases between. The CDR3 runs to 13 residues. Germline loops: CDR1 LNHNV, CDR2 YYDKDF (reference sequence). The CDR3, as DNA: TGTGCCACCAGCAGAGGGCTTTCCTACGAGCAGTACTTC. Protein: CATSRGLSYEQYF.

The chain has TRBV29-1 and TRBJ1-3, with D possibly being TRBD1 (5 bases). Germline V gene sequence: CDR1 SQVTM, CDR2 ANQGSEA. The CDR3 has 14 residues. V dropped 6 bases and J dropped 0 bases, with 12 bases sitting between them. The chain's CDR3 is CSVGVRDSGNTIYF. DNA for the CDR3: TGCAGCGTGGGGGTCCGAGACTCTGGAAACACCATATATTTT.

The CDR3 DNA reads TGTGCCATCAGGGGAGGCGGAGAGGGCACAGATACGCAGTATTTT. Protein sequence: CAIRGGGEGTDTQYF. The chain couples TRBV10-3 to TRBJ2-3; perhaps TRBD2 as D (6 bases). The CDR3 length is 15 residues. Trimming took off 6 bases at V and 1 base at J, with 14 bases between the two ends. Germline CDR1 is ENHRY and CDR2 is SYGVKD.